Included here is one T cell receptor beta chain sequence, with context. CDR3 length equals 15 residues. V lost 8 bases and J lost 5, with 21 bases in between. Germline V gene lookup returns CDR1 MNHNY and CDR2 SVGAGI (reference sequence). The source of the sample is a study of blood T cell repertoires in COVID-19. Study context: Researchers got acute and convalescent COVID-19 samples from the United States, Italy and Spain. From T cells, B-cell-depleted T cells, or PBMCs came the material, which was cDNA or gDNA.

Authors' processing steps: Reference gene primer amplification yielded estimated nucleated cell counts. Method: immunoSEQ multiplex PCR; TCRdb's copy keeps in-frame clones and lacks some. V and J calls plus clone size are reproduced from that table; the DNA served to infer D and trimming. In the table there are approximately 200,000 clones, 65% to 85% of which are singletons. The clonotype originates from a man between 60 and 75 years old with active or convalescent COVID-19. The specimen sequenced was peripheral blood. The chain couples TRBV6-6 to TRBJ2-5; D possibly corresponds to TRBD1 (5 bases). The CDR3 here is CASQKGRYPGETQYF. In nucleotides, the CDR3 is TGTGCCAGCCAAAAAGGCCGTTACCCAGGGGAGACCCAGTACTTC.